A single TCR beta chain is shown here with its context. Since a much larger clone is just one base distant, this may be a read error. The CDR3 runs to 12 residues. The germline V gene encodes CDR1 SGHDT and CDR2 YYEEEE. Each TCR beta library was made by quantitative 5'-RACE that incorporated molecular barcodes. A single record per CDR3 protein comes from TCRdb applying MiXCR to the 5' RACE reads. The sample records under 300,000 distinct CDR3 sequences, roughly a tenth being singletons. The sample is drawn from a study of CD8 T cells in ankylosing spondylitis. Source material: blood, either unsorted or a sorted T cell fraction (not recorded which). This receptor was identified in a male donor with ankylosing spondylitis or in good health (not recorded which). The V call is TRBV5-6, the J call TRBJ1-1; D gene uncertain. The CDR3 protein is CASNLEGRGRLF. The CDR3 bases are TGTGCCAGCAACTTGGAGGGTCGGGGAAGGCTCTTT.